This entry lists 25 T cell receptor beta chains sequenced from one sample in a study of tumor and adjacent non-tumor tissue in lung cancer (dated by TCRdb to the late 2010s). RNA was isolated from bulk, unsorted tissue, and RNA quality was assessed with a NanoDrop ND-1000 and an Agilent 2100. Libraries were built with multiplex PCR. Sequenced on an Illumina HiSeq 2500. TCRbeta libraries were constructed through three rounds of nested PCR with primers (Table S4) according to protocols adapted from ARM-PCR. Clones were called with MiXCR by TCRdb after fastp trimmed the public reads at Q25, and only in-frame beta chains were retained. CDR3 protein sequences are deduplicated, and each keeps its most common genes and DNA. For this sample the table gives 100,000 to 150,000 distinct CDR3 sequences, of which around three fifths were detected only once. The ten largest clonotypes hold over 10% of the sample.

What was sequenced was lung tumor tissue. These receptors originate from a man aged 30 to 39 with non-small cell lung cancer.

About this clonotype: This may come from a read error, since a much larger clone is one base off. The rearrangement uses TRBV5-1 and TRBJ2-3, with 12 bases aligning to TRBD2. Trimming at V came to 4 bases and at J to 3 bases, leaving 6 bases not matched to a gene. This CDR3 comprises 16 residues. Germline CDR1 is SGHRS and CDR2 is YFSETQ. The CDR3 here is CASSVPTSGGTDTQYF. CDR3 nucleotides: TGCGCCAGCAGCGTCCCGACTAGCGGGGGTACAGATACGCAGTATTTT.

Concerning this clonotype: A much larger clone lies a single base off, so this may be a read error. This sequence joins TRBV29-1 and TRBJ2-3, with unresolved D. The J call may be incorrect, as the DNA end agrees better with TRBJ1-5. From germline, CDR1 is SQVTM and CDR2 ANQGSEA. This CDR3 has 13 amino acids. Written as DNA, the CDR3 is TGCAGCGCCAGAAGCGGGCGCACAGATACGCAGCATTTT. It encodes CSARSGRTDTQHF.

V usage is TRBV7-2 and J usage is TRBJ2-7; 10 positions match TRBD2. From germline, CDR1 is SGHTA and CDR2 FQGNSA. This CDR3 comprises 14 residues. After removal of 10 bases from V and 0 bases from J, the junction contained 6 bases not matched to a gene. The CDR3 DNA is TGTGCCAACAATAGCGGGGGGAACTCCTACGAGCAGTACTTC. Translation: CANNSGGNSYEQYF.

This clonotype was seen at least ten times. The chain employs TRBV6-2 or TRBV6-3 and TRBJ1-5, with 8 nucleotides matching TRBD1. The ends lost 2 bases at V and 7 bases at J; junction bases unmatched: 19. The germline V gene has CDR1 MNHEY and CDR2 SVGEGT. The CDR3 runs 19 residues. As DNA, the CDR3 is TGTGCCAGCAGTTACAGTCCCCTCCTGTCGGGACAGGTCGGCCAGCCCCAGCATTTT. Translation gives CASSYSPLLSGQVGQPQHF.

Regarding this clonotype: A single base separates this from a much larger clone, so it may be a read error. The chain joins TRBV20-1 to TRBJ1-2; D gene uncertain. The CDR3 consists of 13 residues. V shed 3 bases and J shed 1 base, with 9 bases lying between them. Germline values: CDR1 DFQATT, CDR2 SNEGSKA (reference sequence). This CDR3 is CSASHSLNYGYTF. CDR3 DNA sequence: TGCAGTGCTAGTCATTCTCTTAACTATGGCTACACCTTC.

As concerns this clonotype: This may come from a read error, since a much larger clone is one base off. Because it lacks the conserved phenylalanine or tryptophan at the end, this CDR3 is likely a read error. This chain connects TRBV6-1 to TRBJ1-5; the D is unclear. The germline V gene encodes CDR1 MNHNS and CDR2 SASEGT. Trimming took 4 bases from V and 5 from J, leaving 12 bases between them. This CDR3 contains 14 residues. The CDR3 here is CASSAGQAYQPQHL. CDR3 coding DNA: TGTGCCAGCAGTGCCGGCCAGGCGTATCAGCCCCAGCATCTT.

Note on this clonotype: This could be a read error, since a much larger clone is one nucleotide away. Because it lacks the conserved phenylalanine or tryptophan at the end, this CDR3 is likely a read error. The chain joins TRBV20-1 to TRBJ2-7; TRBD2 agrees at 12 bases. V lost 6 bases to trimming and J lost 1 base; unmatched junction nucleotides: 7. This CDR3 region has 15 residues. The germline V gene encodes CDR1 DFQATT and CDR2 SNEGSKA (reference sequence). The CDR3 reads CSATTSGRMSYEQYL. Here the CDR3 DNA reads TGCAGTGCCACGACTAGCGGGAGAATGTCCTACGAGCAGTACCTC.

As concerns this clonotype: A much larger clone is a single base away; this may be a read error. The chain has TRBV20-1 and TRBJ2-1, with D perhaps TRBD1 (5 bases). The CDR3 extends over 13 amino acids. The germline V gene has CDR1 DFQATT and CDR2 SNEGSKA (reference sequence). The V end lost 7 bases, the J end lost 6 bases, and 16 bases lay between the germline ends. The CDR3 loop reads CSVRRNRINEQFF. The DNA of the CDR3 is TGCAGTGTCCGCCGGAACAGGATCAATGAGCAGTTCTTC.

This clonotype has only a few counts. At one boundary the junction diverges from the germline segment, which might be a read error. The genes are TRBV4-2 and TRBJ2-1; TRBD1 aligns across 10 bases. The CDR3 is made up of 16 amino acids. CDR1 and CDR2 from the germline V gene are LGHNA and YNFKEQ. CDR3 coding DNA: TGTGCCGGCAGCCAACCTCCTGGACAGGGGGATAGTGAGCAGTTCTTC. Protein product: CAGSQPPGQGDSEQFF.

This clonotype is labeled as medium-sized. The J gene is TRBJ2-2, the V gene TRBV11-2, with D uncertain. The V end was cut by 2 bases, the J end by 6 bases, with 10 bases between. Germline-derived CDR1 and CDR2 are SGHAT and FQNNGV. The CDR3 runs 14 residues. The CDR3 is CASSLTSGAGELFF. In nucleotides, the CDR3 is TGTGCCAGCAGCTTAACGAGTGGGGCCGGGGAGCTGTTTTTT. Looking up the rest from reference TRBV11-2 and TRBJ2-2 gives the full variable domain: EAGVAQSPRYKIIEKRQSVAFWCNPISGHATLYWYQQILGQGPKLLIQFQNNGVVDDSQLPKDRFSAERLKGVDSTLKIQPAKLEDSAVYLCASSLTSGAGELFFGEGSRLTVL.

As regards this clonotype: This may be a read error, as it is one base from a much larger clone. The V and J genes are TRBV12-3 or TRBV12-4 and TRBJ1-1; 10 bases match TRBD1. V was clipped by 7 bases and J by 10 bases; unmatched bases: 9. The CDR3 consists of 13 residues. CDR3 in amino acids: CASMPGQGLGAFF. DNA for the CDR3: TGTGCCAGCATGCCGGGACAGGGGTTGGGAGCTTTCTTT.

Comment on this clonotype: The conserved closing phenylalanine or tryptophan is absent in this CDR3, likely reflecting a read error. No DNA is shown, since the ends of the CDR3 on it are uncertain; the CDR3 is the one TCRdb lists. CDR3 residues: CASSSSVPSYNEQFI. The rearrangement joins TRBV11-2 to TRBJ2-1; the D call TRBD2 from the table was never checked on the DNA. Ends included, the CDR3 has 15 residues. CDR1 is SGHAT and CDR2 is FQNNGV in the germline V gene.

This chain uses TRBV11-3 with TRBJ2-7; 8 bases agree with TRBD2. CDR3 size: 13 residues. Germline lookup yields CDR1 SGHNT and CDR2 YENEEA. CDR3 nucleotide sequence: TGTGTCAACAGCCCCGGGGGGGGTTCCGAGCAGTACTTC. Its protein product is CVNSPGGGSEQYF.

This clonotype was recorded once. Given a much more abundant clone one base away, this may be a read error. This rearrangement joins TRBV6-2 or TRBV6-3 to TRBJ1-2, with D unclear. Germline CDR1 is MNHEY and CDR2 is SVGEGT. Trimming took off 3 bases at V and 1 base at J, with 6 bases between the two ends. This CDR3 comprises 13 residues. In nucleotides, the CDR3 is TGTGCCAGCAGTTATGAGCGTAACTATGGCTACACCTTC. Translated: CASSYERNYGYTF.

This clonotype has ten or more counts. The V and J genes are TRBV20-1 and TRBJ1-1; D perhaps matches TRBD1 (5 bases). The CDR3 has 11 amino acids. Per the germline V gene, CDR1 is DFQATT and CDR2 is SNEGSKA (reference sequence). CDR3: CRGVGGTEAFF. The CDR3 DNA sequence: TGCAGGGGCGTGGGGGGCACTGAAGCTTTCTTT.

Points on this clonotype: An end of the junction does not agree with germline; a read error may underlie this. V is TRBV11-2 and J is TRBJ2-1; no clear D. CDR3 length: 14 amino acids. Germline V gene sequence: CDR1 SGHAT, CDR2 FQNNGV. CDR3 bases: TGTACCAGCAGCTTAGTGGACCAATACAATGAGCAGTTCTTC. Amino acid sequence: CTSSLVDQYNEQFF.

In regard to this clonotype: One junction end does not reproduce the germline sequence, and a read error may be involved. V gene TRBV4-3 combines with J gene TRBJ2-7; possibly TRBD2 for D (6 bases). The CDR3 sequence is 14 residues long. Germline V gives CDR1 LGHNA, CDR2 YSLEER. The CDR3 nucleotides read TGTGCCAGCAGGCAAGAGGAGGGGCCCTACGAGCAGTACTTC. This sequence encodes CASRQEEGPYEQYF.

This clonotype was recorded only once. At one end the junction does not follow the germline gene, possibly because of a read error. J is TRBJ2-1 and V is TRBV20-1; no definite D call. This CDR3 comprises 13 residues. Germline CDR1 DFQATT, CDR2 SNEGSKA (reference sequence). Written as DNA, the CDR3 is TGCAGTGCCGCAAACTCTTTCGAAAATGAGCAATTCTTC. This codes for CSAANSFENEQFF.

The chain has TRBV4-1 and TRBJ2-2; D ambiguous. Germline loops: CDR1 MGHRA, CDR2 YSYEKL. Trimming removed 0 bases at V and 9 bases at J, with 14 bases between. This CDR3 contains 15 residues. The CDR3 spells CASSQDWLNTWELFF. The CDR3 DNA follows: TGCGCCAGCAGCCAAGATTGGCTGAACACATGGGAGCTGTTTTTT.

This clonotype has just a few counts. The junction and the germline gene differ at one end; a read error may be behind it. This chain joins TRBV6-5 and TRBJ2-7; 10 bases match TRBD2. Germline lookup yields CDR1 MNHEY and CDR2 SVGAGI. The CDR3 runs 14 residues. The CDR3 spells CAGSSSGGALEQYF. DNA of the CDR3: TGTGCCGGCAGTTCGAGCGGGGGGGCGCTCGAGCAGTACTTC.

As for this clonotype: A read error may produce the germline difference seen at one junction end. CDR3 in DNA: TGCGCCAGAAGCCAAGGGAGGGGAAACCGCGAGCAGTACTTC. Its protein product is CARSQGRGNREQYF. The chain couples TRBV4-1 to TRBJ2-7, with 7 bases identical to TRBD2. CDR3 size: 14 residues. Germline CDR1 MGHRA, CDR2 YSYEKL.

Worth noting for this clonotype: Given the absence of the conserved phenylalanine or tryptophan at the CDR3 end, a read error is likely. V gene TRBV12-3 or TRBV12-4 combines with J gene TRBJ1-2; tentative D call: TRBD1 (5 bases). The CDR3 has 11 amino acids. CDR3 in amino acids: CVSSVGTSYTI. The CDR3 nucleotides are TGTGTCAGCAGTGTAGGGACTAGCTACACCATC.

This sequence joins TRBV20-1 and TRBJ2-5, with TRBD1 as a possible D gene (5 bases). This CDR3 comprises 12 residues. Germline V gene lookup returns CDR1 DFQATT and CDR2 SNEGSKA (reference sequence). This CDR3 reads CIANQPGETQYF. Here the CDR3 DNA reads TGCATTGCAAACCAGCCAGGGGAGACCCAGTACTTC.

In this sample, this clonotype turned up a few times. A single base separates this from a much larger clone, so it may be a read error. The V call is TRBV20-1, the J call TRBJ1-4; D is unresolved. Germline V lookup: CDR1 DFQATT, CDR2 SNEGSKA (reference sequence). The ends were cut back, 5 bases at V and 7 bases at J, with 11 bases in the middle. This CDR3 spans 12 amino acids. For the CDR3, the DNA is TGCAGTGCTCGCCAGAGCCTTGAAAAACTGTTTTTT. It translates to CSARQSLEKLFF.

This CDR3 is CASSDSQTPAFF. The CDR3 coding sequence is TGTGCCAGCAGTGATTCACAGACGCCAGCTTTCTTT. The V gene is TRBV6-5, the J gene TRBJ1-1; no reliable D call. In germline, CDR1 is MNHEY, CDR2 SVGAGI. This CDR3 is built from 12 residues. Between the trimmed V and J ends, which lost 5 bases and 10 bases, there was a span of 14 bases.